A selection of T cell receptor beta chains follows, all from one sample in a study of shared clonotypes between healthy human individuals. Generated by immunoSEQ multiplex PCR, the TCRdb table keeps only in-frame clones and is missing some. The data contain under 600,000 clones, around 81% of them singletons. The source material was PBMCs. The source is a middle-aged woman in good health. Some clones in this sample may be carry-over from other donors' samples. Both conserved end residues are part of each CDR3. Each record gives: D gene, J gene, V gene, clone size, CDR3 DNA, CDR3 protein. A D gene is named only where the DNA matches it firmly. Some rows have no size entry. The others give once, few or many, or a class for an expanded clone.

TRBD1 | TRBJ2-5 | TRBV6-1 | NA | TGTGCCAGCAGTCTGCGTAACAGGGGAGAGACCCAGTACTTC | CASSLRNRGETQYF
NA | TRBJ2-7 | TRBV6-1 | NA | TGTGCCAGCAGGGAAAATCGGCGCATATACGAGCAGTACTTC | CASRENRRIYEQYF
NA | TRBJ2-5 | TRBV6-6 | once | TGTGCCAGCAGTTTCGACATCCAAGAGACCCAGTACTTC | CASSFDIQETQYF
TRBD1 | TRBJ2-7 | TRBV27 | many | TGTGCCAGCAGGCGGACAGGGTTGAGCTCCTACGAGCAGTACTTC | CASRRTGLSSYEQYF
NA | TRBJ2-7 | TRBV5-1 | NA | TGCGCCAGCACACGCATTGGAAGCGACGAGCAGTACTTC | CASTRIGSDEQYF
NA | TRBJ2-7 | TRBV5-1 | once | TGCGCCAGCAGCTTACATTTTAACTACGAGCAGTACTTC | CASSLHFNYEQYF
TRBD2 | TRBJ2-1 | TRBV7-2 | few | TGTGCCAGCAGCTCAGACGGAGCGGGAGGTAGATACAATGAGCAGTTCTTC | CASSSDGAGGRYNEQFF
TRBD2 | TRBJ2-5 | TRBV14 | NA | TGTGCCAGCAGCCCCGAGCGGGAGTGGTTTGTAGAGACCCAGTACTTC | CASSPEREWFVETQYF
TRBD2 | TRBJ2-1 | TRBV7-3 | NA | TGTGCCAGCAGCACAAGAGGACTAGCGGAGCAGTTCTTC | CASSTRGLAEQFF
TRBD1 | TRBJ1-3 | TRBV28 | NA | TGTGCCAGCAGTTCCACAGGGGTTCCAAACACCATATATTTT | CASSSTGVPNTIYF
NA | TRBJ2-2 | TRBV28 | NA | TGTGCCAGCAAAGACGGGACGACCGGGGAGCTGTTTTTT | CASKDGTTGELFF
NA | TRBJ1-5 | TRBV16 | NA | TGTGCCAGCAGCCCTAAAAATCGTGGGGTTGTACAGCCCCAGCATTTT | CASSPKNRGVVQPQHF
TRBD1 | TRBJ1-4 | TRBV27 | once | TGTGCCAACCCGGGACAGCATGAAAAACTGTTTTTT | CANPGQHEKLFF
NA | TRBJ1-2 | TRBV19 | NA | TGTGCCAGTAGTATCCGCGAAGGGGTCTATGGCTACACCTTC | CASSIREGVYGYTF
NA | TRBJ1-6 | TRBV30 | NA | TGTGCCTGGAGCGCCAGGCTGAGCTCCTATAATTCACCCCTCCACTTT | CAWSARLSSYNSPLHF
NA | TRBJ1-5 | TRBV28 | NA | TGTGCCAGTTTTCAGGGAAATCAGCCCCAGCATTTT | CASFQGNQPQHF
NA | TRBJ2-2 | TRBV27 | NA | TGTGCCAGCAAATTCGGGAGAAACACCGGGGAGCTGTTTTTT | CASKFGRNTGELFF
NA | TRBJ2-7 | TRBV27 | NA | TGTGCCAGCAGTAACCCAACAGGGTATCCCTACGAGCAGTACTTC | CASSNPTGYPYEQYF
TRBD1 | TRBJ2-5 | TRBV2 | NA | TGTGCCAGCGGACTAACAGGGGGGTGGGAGACCCAGTACTTC | CASGLTGGWETQYF
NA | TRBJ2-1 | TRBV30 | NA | TGTGCCTGGAGAAGAAGGGGGTCTCCTTCCTACAATGAGCAGTTCTTC | CAWRRRGSPSYNEQFF
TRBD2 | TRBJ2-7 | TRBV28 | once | TGTGCCAGCAGTCCAAGGAGCCTGCCGGGACTAGCGGACGTGCAGTACTTC | CASSPRSLPGLADVQYF
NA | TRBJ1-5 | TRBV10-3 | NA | TGTGCCATCAGTGAAGGGCTTAGCAATCAGCCCCAGCATTTT | CAISEGLSNQPQHF
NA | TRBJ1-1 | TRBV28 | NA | TGTGCCAGCAGTTCCGGCATTCTGAACACTGAAGCTTTCTTT | CASSSGILNTEAFF
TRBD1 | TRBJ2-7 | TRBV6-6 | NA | TGTGCCAGCAGAAGGACAGGGGTTCACTACGAGCAGTACTTC | CASRRTGVHYEQYF
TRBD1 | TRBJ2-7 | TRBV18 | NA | TGTGCCAGCTCACCGAGGACAGGGAACTCCTACGAGCAGTACTTC | CASSPRTGNSYEQYF
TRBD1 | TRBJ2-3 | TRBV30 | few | TGTGCCTGGACTCAGGGGGCAACAGATACGCAGTATTTT | CAWTQGATDTQYF
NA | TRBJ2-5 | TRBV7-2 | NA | TGTGCCAGCGGCCTTAGCGCCATCTCCCGGTTTGAGCAGTACTTC | CASGLSAISRFEQYF
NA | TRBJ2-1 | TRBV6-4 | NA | TGTGCCAGCAGTGACTCGAGAACTAGCTACAATGAGCAGTTCTTC | CASSDSRTSYNEQFF
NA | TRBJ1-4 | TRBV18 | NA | TGTGCCAGCTCACCGAGAGGGAATGATAATGAAAAACTGTTTTTT | CASSPRGNDNEKLFF
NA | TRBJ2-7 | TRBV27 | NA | TGTGCCAGCAGGGGTCGGGCGAGCTCCTACGAGCAGTACTTC | CASRGRASSYEQYF
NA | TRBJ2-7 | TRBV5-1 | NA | TGCGCCAGCAGCTTACAGGGCTACGAGCAGTACTTC | CASSLQGYEQYF
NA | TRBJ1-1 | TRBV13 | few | TGTGCCAGCAGCTTTAAGGGGCTGGGAGGGGACACTGAAGCTTTCTTT | CASSFKGLGGDTEAFF
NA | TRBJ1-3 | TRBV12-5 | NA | TGTGCTAGTGACAAAGAGGAGCCGGGAGGAAACACCATATATTTT | CASDKEEPGGNTIYF
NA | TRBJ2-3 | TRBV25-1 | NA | TGTGCCAGCAGTGACAGGGTTGGCGGAGATACGCAGTATTTT | CASSDRVGGDTQYF
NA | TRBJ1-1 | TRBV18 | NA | TGTGCCAGCTCACTGCCTGGGGGGCAGGGGCAAAACACTGAAGCTTTCTTT | CASSLPGGQGQNTEAFF
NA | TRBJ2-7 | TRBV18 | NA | TGTGCCAGCTCACCACAGGGATCCGCGATGGGGGAGCAGTACTTC | CASSPQGSAMGEQYF
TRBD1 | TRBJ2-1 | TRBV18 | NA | TGTGCCAGCTCAACGTCGACAGGGGGTTCCAATGAGCAGTTCTTC | CASSTSTGGSNEQFF
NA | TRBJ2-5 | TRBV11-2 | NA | TGTGCCAGCAGCTTAGAACCTCCCCATCAGACCCAGTACTTC | CASSLEPPHQTQYF
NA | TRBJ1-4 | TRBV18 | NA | TGTGCCAGCTCACCACCCGTGGGGGGCCCTAATGAAAAACTGTTTTTT | CASSPPVGGPNEKLFF
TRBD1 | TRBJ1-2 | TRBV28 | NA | TGTGCCAGCAGTGGGGGGGACAGGGAAGTAAGGGGCTACACCTTC | CASSGGDREVRGYTF